This TCR beta chain was sequenced in a study of blood T cells in healthy people across ages. The authors ran a second PCR of about 6 to 11 cycles using a sample-barcoded 5' primer and a J-beta primer mix. TCRdb re-called the 5' RACE reads with MiXCR, one entry per CDR3 protein. Altogether over 1.5 million distinct CDR3 sequences are present, 49% being singletons, with the ten largest covering roughly 2%. This CDR3 is 13 amino acids long. Germline V gene sequence: CDR1 DFQATT, CDR2 SNEGSKA (reference sequence). The V and J ends lost 0 bases and 4 bases respectively, with 9 bases between them. This TCR was sampled from a woman aged 40 to 55 in good health. The V and J genes are TRBV20-1 and TRBJ1-2; possibly TRBD1 for D (5 bases). Material for sequencing was blood. The CDR3 sequence is CSARDRVGYGYTF. The CDR3 DNA is TGCAGTGCTAGAGACAGGGTTGGCTATGGCTACACCTTC.